This is a list of T cell receptor beta chains from one sample in a study of blood T cell repertoires in COVID-19. Data came from immunoSEQ multiplex PCR; TCRdb stores just in-frame clones and leaves some out. Altogether 140,000 to 150,000 clones are present, roughly 84% being singletons, with the ten largest covering roughly 10%. The source material was peripheral blood. The receptors were gathered from a man aged 60 to 69 with active or convalescent COVID-19. Both conserved end residues are part of each CDR3. D genes are given only for firm matches. Expanded clones are given a class, and other clones once, few, many or no size at all.

d_gene | j_gene | v_gene | abundance | len | CDR3nt | CDR3aa
TRBD2 | TRBJ2-1 | TRBV14 | . | 16 | TGTGCCAGCAGCGGAGGACTAGCGGGGGGATTGGATGAGCAGTTCTTC | CASSGGLAGGLDEQFF
TRBD1 | TRBJ2-1 | TRBV9 | . | 16 | TGTGCCAGCAGCGTAGTGGGACAGGGGGCGCAGGTTGAGCAGTTCTTC | CASSVVGQGAQVEQFF
TRBD1 | TRBJ1-6 | TRBV18 | . | 14 | TGTGCCAGCTCTTCCGACAGGGCTAATTCACCCCTCCACTTT | CASSSDRANSPLHF
TRBD1 | TRBJ1-1 | TRBV19 | . | 15 | TGTGCCAGTAGTATAATGACAGGGCGGAACACTGAAGCTTTCTTT | CASSIMTGRNTEAFF
. | TRBJ1-5 | TRBV7-9 | . | 12 | TGTGCCAGCAGCCGGGAGGTTCAGCCCCAGCATTTT | CASSREVQPQHF
. | TRBJ1-5 | TRBV6-2/TRBV6-3 | . | 14 | TGTGCCAGCAGTTCCAGGGGCCGGAATCAGCCCCAGCATTTT | CASSSRGRNQPQHF
. | TRBJ1-5 | TRBV5-5 | . | 15 | TGTGCCAGCAGCTTGGATCCTGGGCGGGATCAGCCCCAGCATTTT | CASSLDPGRDQPQHF
TRBD1 | TRBJ1-5 | TRBV4-1 | . | 15 | TGCGCCAGCAGTCGGACAGGGGGCATCGGGCAGCCCCAGCATTTT | CASSRTGGIGQPQHF
TRBD1 | TRBJ1-1 | TRBV4-1 | . | 14 | TGCGCCAGCAGCCAGGGACAGACACCTCTTAACCCCTTCTTT | CASSQGQTPLNPFF
. | TRBJ1-3 | TRBV29-1 | . | 14 | TGCAGCGTTGAAGACACACACTCTGGAAACACCATATATTTT | CSVEDTHSGNTIYF
TRBD2 | TRBJ2-1 | TRBV7-9 | few | 14 | TGTGCCAGCAGCGCCCGGGGGGAATACAATGAGCAGTTCTTC | CASSARGEYNEQFF
. | TRBJ2-1 | TRBV7-2 | once | 14 | TGTGCCAGCAGCTTAGGCGAACATCCGGGAGAGCAGTTCTTC | CASSLGEHPGEQFF
. | TRBJ1-6 | TRBV9 | once | 14 | TGTGCCAGCAGCGTAGTTGGCTCCAATTCACCCCTCCACTTT | CASSVVGSNSPLHF
TRBD1 | TRBJ1-1 | TRBV11-3 | . | 14 | TGTGCCAGCAGCTTTCGTACAGGGGACACTGAAGCTTTCTTT | CASSFRTGDTEAFF
TRBD1 | TRBJ1-6 | TRBV18 | . | 15 | TGTGCCAGCTCACTTCAAGGACAGGGGGATTCACCCCTCCACTTT | CASSLQGQGDSPLHF
TRBD1 | TRBJ1-5 | TRBV27 | . | 16 | TGTGCCAGCAGTCGACGGACAGGGGGGAGCAATCAGCCCCAGCATTTT | CASSRRTGGSNQPQHF
. | TRBJ2-5 | TRBV7-8 | once | 15 | TGTGCCAGCAGCTTAGGTCTAGGGGACTTTGGGACCCAGTACTTC | CASSLGLGDFGTQYF